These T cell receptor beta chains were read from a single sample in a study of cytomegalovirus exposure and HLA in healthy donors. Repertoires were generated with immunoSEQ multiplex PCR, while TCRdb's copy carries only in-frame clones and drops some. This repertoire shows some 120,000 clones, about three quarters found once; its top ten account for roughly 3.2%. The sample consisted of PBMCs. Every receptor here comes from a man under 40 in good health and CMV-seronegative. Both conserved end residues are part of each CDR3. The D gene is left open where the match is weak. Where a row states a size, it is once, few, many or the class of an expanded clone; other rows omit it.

DNA: TGTGCCACCAGCAGAGATCCAGGGTACAATCAGCCCCAGCATTTT
CDR3: CATSRDPGYNQPQHF
V: TRBV15
D: NA
size: NA
J: TRBJ1-5

DNA: TGTGCCAGCAGCCCCGGGACAGCGAACACCATATATTTT
CDR3: CASSPGTANTIYF
V: TRBV9
D: TRBD1
size: few
J: TRBJ1-3

DNA: TGTGCCAGCTCACACCGGGACAGTAATCAGCCCCAGCATTTT
CDR3: CASSHRDSNQPQHF
V: TRBV18
D: TRBD1
size: NA
J: TRBJ1-5

DNA: TGTGCCAGCGCCATTGAGGAGGGCGGATTGCCTGAAGCTTTCTTT
CDR3: CASAIEEGGLPEAFF
V: TRBV4-2
D: NA
size: NA
J: TRBJ1-1

DNA: TGTGCCAGCAGTCCGCCGGGTGGGCGGGGGGGATCGATCGCCTACAATGAGCAGTTCTTC
CDR3: CASSPPGGRGGSIAYNEQFF
V: TRBV28
D: TRBD2
size: NA
J: TRBJ2-1

DNA: TGTGCCAGCAGCTTAGTTAGCGGGGGGGCCAGGTATTTT
CDR3: CASSLVSGGARYF
V: TRBV7-6
D: TRBD2
size: NA
J: TRBJ2-3

DNA: TGTGCCAGCAGCGTAGTAGTAGCGGGGGCCGGGGGCACTGAAGCTTTCTTT
CDR3: CASSVVVAGAGGTEAFF
V: TRBV9
D: NA
size: NA
J: TRBJ1-1

DNA: TGTGCCAGCCTTTCCCGGGAGGGTTCCGAGCAGTACTTC
CDR3: CASLSREGSEQYF
V: TRBV28
D: TRBD2
size: NA
J: TRBJ2-7

DNA: TGTGCCACCAGCAGAGATCCCGGGTACTCCTACGAGCAGTACTTC
CDR3: CATSRDPGYSYEQYF
V: TRBV15
D: NA
size: NA
J: TRBJ2-7

DNA: TGTGCCAGCAGCCCACAGGGGGCTATAAAGGCCCAGTACTTC
CDR3: CASSPQGAIKAQYF
V: TRBV7-2
D: TRBD1
size: once
J: TRBJ2-5

DNA: TGCGCCAGCAGCCAAGTACCCCAGGGGGCGCGGCGTGAAAAACTGTTTTTT
CDR3: CASSQVPQGARREKLFF
V: TRBV4-1
D: TRBD1
size: few
J: TRBJ1-4

DNA: TGTGCCAGCAGTCCACTGGGTAGCGGGGGTAATGAGCAGTTCTTC
CDR3: CASSPLGSGGNEQFF
V: TRBV27
D: TRBD2
size: NA
J: TRBJ2-1

DNA: TGTGCCAGCAGCTTAACAGGGAGCTCCTACGAGCAGTACTTC
CDR3: CASSLTGSSYEQYF
V: TRBV7-2
D: NA
size: NA
J: TRBJ2-7

DNA: TGTGCCAGCAGGTCACATGAAGATACGCAGTATTTT
CDR3: CASRSHEDTQYF
V: TRBV7-9
D: NA
size: NA
J: TRBJ2-3

DNA: TGTGCCAGCAGTATAAAAACAGGAGGCAATCAGCCCCAGCATTTT
CDR3: CASSIKTGGNQPQHF
V: TRBV27
D: NA
size: NA
J: TRBJ1-5

DNA: TGTGCCAGCAGTCGCGGGACAGGGAACACCGGGGAGCTGTTTTTT
CDR3: CASSRGTGNTGELFF
V: TRBV6-5
D: TRBD1
size: once
J: TRBJ2-2

DNA: TGCAGCGTTGAAGAGGACGGACAGGGTAGTATCAATGAGCAGTTCTTC
CDR3: CSVEEDGQGSINEQFF
V: TRBV29-1
D: TRBD1
size: once
J: TRBJ2-1

DNA: TGTGCCAGCTCACCACGAGTAGCGGCTGTCTTGAATGAGCAGTTCTTC
CDR3: CASSPRVAAVLNEQFF
V: TRBV18
D: NA
size: NA
J: TRBJ2-1

DNA: TGTGCCAGCAGCCTAACAGGGACGGGTGAAAAACTGTTTTTT
CDR3: CASSLTGTGEKLFF
V: TRBV5-6
D: NA
size: once
J: TRBJ1-4

DNA: TGTGCCAGCAGCCGGGGGGTGGGGATGCATGGTACGGCGAACACTGAAGCTTTCTTT
CDR3: CASSRGVGMHGTANTEAFF
V: TRBV7-2
D: NA
size: NA
J: TRBJ1-1

DNA: TGTGCCAGTCATGGGCAGGGGGACACCGGGGAGCTGTTTTTT
CDR3: CASHGQGDTGELFF
V: TRBV19
D: TRBD1
size: NA
J: TRBJ2-2

DNA: TGTGCCAGCAGCTTTTCCCGACAGGGTAACGGGGAGCTGTTTTTT
CDR3: CASSFSRQGNGELFF
V: TRBV11-3
D: TRBD1
size: NA
J: TRBJ2-2

DNA: TGTGCCAGCAGTCTACAGGGCCCTAATGAAAAACTGTTTTTT
CDR3: CASSLQGPNEKLFF
V: TRBV28
D: NA
size: NA
J: TRBJ1-4

DNA: TGTGCCAGCAGTCCCACTCAAACTAATGAAAAACTGTTTTTT
CDR3: CASSPTQTNEKLFF
V: TRBV28
D: NA
size: NA
J: TRBJ1-4

DNA: TGTGCCATCAGTGAGGGGAGTATGAACACTGAAGCTTTCTTT
CDR3: CAISEGSMNTEAFF
V: TRBV10-3
D: NA
size: NA
J: TRBJ1-1

DNA: TGCAGCGTTGCGATCGGGAGCTCCTACAATGAGCAGTTCTTC
CDR3: CSVAIGSSYNEQFF
V: TRBV29-1
D: NA
size: NA
J: TRBJ2-1

DNA: TGTGCCAGCTCACCCCAGGGGACCCTTCTTTCAAATCAGCCCCAGCATTTT
CDR3: CASSPQGTLLSNQPQHF
V: TRBV18
D: NA
size: once
J: TRBJ1-5

DNA: TGTGCCAGCTCACCCGGGACAGCGAGCTCCTACGAGCAGTACTTC
CDR3: CASSPGTASSYEQYF
V: TRBV18
D: TRBD1
size: NA
J: TRBJ2-7

DNA: TGTGCCAGCAGTTACGGGGCGCCGAACACTGAAGCTTTCTTT
CDR3: CASSYGAPNTEAFF
V: TRBV6-5
D: NA
size: NA
J: TRBJ1-1

DNA: TGTGCCAGCAGCTTAGAGGAGGGGGGACAGGGCACAGATACGCAGTATTTT
CDR3: CASSLEEGGQGTDTQYF
V: TRBV7-6
D: TRBD1
size: NA
J: TRBJ2-3

DNA: TGTGCCAGCAGTTTGGGACAGGGGGGCGACGAGCAGTACTTC
CDR3: CASSLGQGGDEQYF
V: TRBV27
D: TRBD1
size: NA
J: TRBJ2-7

DNA: TGTGCCAGTAGTGGCAGGGGGCAAGAGACCCAGTACTTC
CDR3: CASSGRGQETQYF
V: TRBV19
D: TRBD1
size: NA
J: TRBJ2-5

DNA: TGCGCCAGATGTGACAGGGCTCACTCTGGAAACACCATATATTTT
CDR3: CARCDRAHSGNTIYF
V: TRBV10-1
D: TRBD1
size: NA
J: TRBJ1-3

DNA: TGTGCCAGCAGCGCACGGGACAGGGGTTTTACTGAAGCTTTCTTT
CDR3: CASSARDRGFTEAFF
V: TRBV7-2
D: TRBD1
size: NA
J: TRBJ1-1

DNA: TGTGCCAGCAAGGAGACAGGGCTCACCGGGGAGCTGTTTTTT
CDR3: CASKETGLTGELFF
V: TRBV28
D: TRBD1
size: few
J: TRBJ2-2

DNA: TGTGCCAGCAGCCTTCTGGAGGGACAGAGTGAAGCTTTCTTT
CDR3: CASSLLEGQSEAFF
V: TRBV14
D: TRBD1
size: few
J: TRBJ1-1

DNA: TGTGCCAGTGGACTAGCGGGCCTTCAGGGGACCCAGTACTTC
CDR3: CASGLAGLQGTQYF
V: TRBV19
D: TRBD2
size: NA
J: TRBJ2-5

DNA: TGTGCCAGCAGTTCGCCCCCCTTGGGTAAGGACCGGGGAAAACTGTTTTTT
CDR3: CASSSPPLGKDRGKLFF
V: TRBV28
D: NA
size: NA
J: TRBJ1-4

DNA: TGTGCCAGCAGCTTAGGTGGAGAGTCGAACACTGAAGCTTTCTTT
CDR3: CASSLGGESNTEAFF
V: TRBV11-3
D: NA
size: NA
J: TRBJ1-1

DNA: TGTGCCAGCAGCTTTGGCCCCGCGGGAGGGCCCTATGAGCAGTTCTTC
CDR3: CASSFGPAGGPYEQFF
V: TRBV7-7
D: TRBD2
size: NA
J: TRBJ2-1

DNA: TGTGCCAGTAGTATTAGGGACAGAACCGATAGCTCCTACAATGAGCAGTTCTTC
CDR3: CASSIRDRTDSSYNEQFF
V: TRBV19
D: TRBD1
size: NA
J: TRBJ2-1

DNA: TGTGCCAGCAGCTCAAGGGGGCGGAACACTGAAGCTTTCTTT
CDR3: CASSSRGRNTEAFF
V: TRBV7-2
D: TRBD1
size: NA
J: TRBJ1-1

DNA: TGCGCCAGCAGCCAAGATCGGACAGCGTACACCGGGGAGCTGTTTTTT
CDR3: CASSQDRTAYTGELFF
V: TRBV4-1
D: NA
size: few
J: TRBJ2-2

DNA: TGCAGTGCTAGAGTACTGGGAGGGGCTTTCTTT
CDR3: CSARVLGGAFF
V: TRBV20-1
D: NA
size: NA
J: TRBJ1-1

DNA: TGTGCCAGCAGCTTCCTAATCCCACAGGGTGGCTACACCTTC
CDR3: CASSFLIPQGGYTF
V: TRBV7-2
D: NA
size: NA
J: TRBJ1-2

DNA: TGTGCCAGCAGCTTAGTAGCGGGAAAGGGCAATGAGCAGTTCTTC
CDR3: CASSLVAGKGNEQFF
V: TRBV11-2
D: TRBD2
size: NA
J: TRBJ2-1

DNA: TGTGCCAGCAGTCAGGGACAGGACTACGAGCAGTACTTC
CDR3: CASSQGQDYEQYF
V: TRBV27
D: TRBD1
size: NA
J: TRBJ2-7

DNA: TGTGCCAGTGAGCAGGGGGTTGGCTACACCTTC
CDR3: CASEQGVGYTF
V: TRBV19
D: TRBD1
size: NA
J: TRBJ1-2

DNA: TGTGCCAGCAGCGCCGGACAGGGGGCGGGTGAGCAGTACTTC
CDR3: CASSAGQGAGEQYF
V: TRBV9
D: TRBD1
size: NA
J: TRBJ2-7

DNA: TGTGCCAGCTCCGTACAGGAAAACACTGAAGCTTTCTTT
CDR3: CASSVQENTEAFF
V: TRBV18
D: NA
size: NA
J: TRBJ1-1

DNA: TGTGCCACCCGTTTAGCGTACACTGAAGCTTTCTTT
CDR3: CATRLAYTEAFF
V: TRBV6-5
D: NA
size: NA
J: TRBJ1-1

DNA: TGCGCCAGCAGCCAAGGATTACAGGGGACCGTCTGCGAGCAGTACTTC
CDR3: CASSQGLQGTVCEQYF
V: TRBV4-1
D: TRBD1
size: NA
J: TRBJ2-7

DNA: TGTGCCAGCAGTGTCGATCGAGGGGGCGGTTTGGCTAATGAAAAACTGTTTTTT
CDR3: CASSVDRGGGLANEKLFF
V: TRBV21-1
D: NA
size: NA
J: TRBJ1-4

DNA: TGTGCCAGCAGCTTAATACGGGTTACGACAGATACGCAGTATTTT
CDR3: CASSLIRVTTDTQYF
V: TRBV7-2
D: NA
size: NA
J: TRBJ2-3